This TCR beta chain was sequenced for a study of blood T cells in healthy people across ages. V gave up 6 bases and J gave up 10 bases; unmatched junction bases: 14. Germline loops: CDR1 MGHDK, CDR2 SYGVNS. The CDR3 extends over 16 amino acids. The use of a sample-barcoded 5' primer and a J-beta primer mix characterized a second PCR of roughly 7 to 11 cycles. In TCRdb, the 5' RACE reads were re-called with MiXCR into one record per CDR3 protein. The sample includes hundreds of thousands of distinct CDR3 sequences, about 28% seen only once; the top ten take about a sixth. This clonotype was sampled from a woman of 80 years or more in good health. This chain connects TRBV25-1 to TRBJ2-7, with TRBD2 identical over 14 bases. The specimen was blood. The CDR3, as DNA: TGTGCCAGCAGCTCGACTAGCGGGGGGGCAAGACAAACCCAGTACTTC. Protein product: CASSSTSGGARQTQYF.